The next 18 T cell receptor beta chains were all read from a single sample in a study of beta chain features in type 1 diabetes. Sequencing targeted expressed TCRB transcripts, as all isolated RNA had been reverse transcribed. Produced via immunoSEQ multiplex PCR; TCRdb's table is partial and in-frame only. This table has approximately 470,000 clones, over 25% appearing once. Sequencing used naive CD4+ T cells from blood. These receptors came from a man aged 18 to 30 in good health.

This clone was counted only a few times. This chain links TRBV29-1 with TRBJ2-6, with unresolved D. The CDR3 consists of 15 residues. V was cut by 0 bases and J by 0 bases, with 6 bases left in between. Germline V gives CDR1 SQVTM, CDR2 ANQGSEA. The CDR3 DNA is TGCAGCGTTGAAGAGCCGAGCTCTGGGGCCAACGTCCTGACTTTC. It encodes CSVEEPSSGANVLTF.

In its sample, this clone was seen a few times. Here the CDR3 reads CASSPAASGRGNNEQFF. In DNA, the CDR3 is TGTGCCAGCAGCCCAGCGGCTAGCGGGAGGGGGAACAATGAGCAGTTCTTC. This rearrangement joins TRBV7-9 to TRBJ2-1; 12 nucleotides agree with TRBD2. V lost 5 bases, J lost 5 bases, and 10 bases stayed unmatched. CDR1 is SEHNR and CDR2 is FQNEAQ in the germline V gene (reference sequence). The CDR3 sequence is 17 residues long. Variable domain in full (rest from reference TRBV7-9 and TRBJ2-1): DTGVSQNPRHKITKRGQNVTFRCDPISEHNRLYWYRQTLGQGPEFLTYFQNEAQLEKSRLLSDRFSAERPKGSFSTLEIQRTEQGDSAMYLCASSPAASGRGNNEQFFGPGTRLTVL.

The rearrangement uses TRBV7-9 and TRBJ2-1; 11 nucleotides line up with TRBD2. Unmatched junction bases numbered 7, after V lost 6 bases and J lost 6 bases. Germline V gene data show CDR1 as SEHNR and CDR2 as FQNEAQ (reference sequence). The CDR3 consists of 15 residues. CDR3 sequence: CASSPTSGMGNEQFF. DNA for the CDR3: TGTGCCAGCAGTCCGACTAGCGGGATGGGCAATGAGCAGTTCTTC.

This CDR3 is CASSQALAVYNEQFF. CDR3 nucleotide sequence: TGTGCCAGCAGCCAAGCTCTAGCGGTCTACAATGAGCAGTTCTTC. The V and J genes are TRBV14 and TRBJ2-1; 7 bases are shared with TRBD2. CDR1 is SGHDN, CDR2 FVKESK, per germline. CDR3 length equals 15 residues. Unmatched junction bases numbered 3, after V lost 1 base and J lost 3 bases.

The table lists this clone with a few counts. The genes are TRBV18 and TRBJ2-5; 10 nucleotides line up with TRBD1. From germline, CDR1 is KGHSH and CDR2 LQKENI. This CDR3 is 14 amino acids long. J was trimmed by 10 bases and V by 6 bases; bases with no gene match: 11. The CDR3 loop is CASSPRTGGAGQYF. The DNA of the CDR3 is TGTGCCAGCTCCCCGCGGACAGGGGGTGCGGGCCAGTACTTC.

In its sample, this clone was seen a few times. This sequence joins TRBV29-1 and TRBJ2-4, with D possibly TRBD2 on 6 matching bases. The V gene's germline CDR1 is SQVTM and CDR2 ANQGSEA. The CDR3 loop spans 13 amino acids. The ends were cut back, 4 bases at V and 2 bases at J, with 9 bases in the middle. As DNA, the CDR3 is TGCAGCGTTGTGGAGGGGCCCAAAAACATTCAGTACTTC. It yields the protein CSVVEGPKNIQYF.

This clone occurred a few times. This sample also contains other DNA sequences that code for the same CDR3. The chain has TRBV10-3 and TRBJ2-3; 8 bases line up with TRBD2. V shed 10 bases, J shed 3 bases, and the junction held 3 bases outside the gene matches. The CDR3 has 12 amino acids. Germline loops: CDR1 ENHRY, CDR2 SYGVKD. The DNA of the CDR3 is TGTGCCACGGGAGGGGGGACAGATACGCAGTATTTT. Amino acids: CATGGGTDTQYF.

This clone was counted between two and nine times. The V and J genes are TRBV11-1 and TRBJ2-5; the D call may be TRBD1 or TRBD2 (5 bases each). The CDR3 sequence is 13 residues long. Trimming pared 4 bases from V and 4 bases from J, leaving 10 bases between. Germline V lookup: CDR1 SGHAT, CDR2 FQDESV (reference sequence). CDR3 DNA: TGTGCCAGCAGCTACGGGACGAGAGAGACCCAGTACTTC. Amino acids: CASSYGTRETQYF.

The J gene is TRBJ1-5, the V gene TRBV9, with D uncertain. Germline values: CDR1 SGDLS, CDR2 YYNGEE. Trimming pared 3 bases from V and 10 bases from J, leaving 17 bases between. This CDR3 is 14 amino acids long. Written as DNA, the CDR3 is TGTGCCAGCAGCGCCGACCGGGTCCTAAGACCCCAGCATTTT. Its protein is CASSADRVLRPQHF.

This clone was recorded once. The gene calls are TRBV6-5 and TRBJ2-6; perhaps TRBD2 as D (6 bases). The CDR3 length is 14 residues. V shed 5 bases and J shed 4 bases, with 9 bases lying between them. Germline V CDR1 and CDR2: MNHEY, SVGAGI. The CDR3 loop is CASSAGRGANVLTF. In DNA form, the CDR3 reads TGTGCCAGCAGTGCGGGGAGGGGGGCCAACGTCCTGACTTTC.

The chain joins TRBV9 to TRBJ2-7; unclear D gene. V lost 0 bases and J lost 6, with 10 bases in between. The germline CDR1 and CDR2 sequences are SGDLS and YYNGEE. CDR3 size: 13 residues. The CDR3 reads CASSVGPFGEQYF. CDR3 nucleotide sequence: TGTGCCAGCAGCGTAGGCCCTTTCGGCGAGCAGTACTTC. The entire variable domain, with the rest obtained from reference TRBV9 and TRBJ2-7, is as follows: DSGVTQTPKHLITATGQRVTLRCSPRSGDLSVYWYQQSLDQGLQFLIQYYNGEERAKGNILERFSAQQFPDLHSELNLSSLELGDSALYFCASSVGPFGEQYFGPGTRLTVT.

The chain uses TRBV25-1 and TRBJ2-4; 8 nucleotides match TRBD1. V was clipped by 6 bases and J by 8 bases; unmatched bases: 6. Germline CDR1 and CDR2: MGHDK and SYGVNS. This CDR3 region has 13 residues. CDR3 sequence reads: CASSATGADIQYF. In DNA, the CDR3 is TGTGCCAGCAGCGCGACAGGGGCGGACATTCAGTACTTC.

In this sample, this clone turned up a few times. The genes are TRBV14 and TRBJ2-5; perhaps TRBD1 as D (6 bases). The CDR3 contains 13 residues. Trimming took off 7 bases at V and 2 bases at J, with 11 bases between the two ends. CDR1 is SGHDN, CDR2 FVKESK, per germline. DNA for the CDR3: TGTGCCAGCACCCGACAGGTTCAAGAGACCCAGTACTTC. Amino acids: CASTRQVQETQYF.

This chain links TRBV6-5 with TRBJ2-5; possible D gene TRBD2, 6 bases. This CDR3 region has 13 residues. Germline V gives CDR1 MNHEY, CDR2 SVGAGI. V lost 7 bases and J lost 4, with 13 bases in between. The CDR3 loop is CASKERVLETQYF. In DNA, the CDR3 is TGTGCCAGCAAGGAGCGGGTCCTAGAGACCCAGTACTTC.

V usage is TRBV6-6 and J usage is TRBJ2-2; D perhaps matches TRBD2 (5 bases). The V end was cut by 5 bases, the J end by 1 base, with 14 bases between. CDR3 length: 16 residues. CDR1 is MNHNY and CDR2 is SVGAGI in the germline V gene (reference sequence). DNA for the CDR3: TGTGCCAGCAGTCATGGACTTCAACGGAACACCGGGGAGCTGTTTTTT. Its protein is CASSHGLQRNTGELFF.

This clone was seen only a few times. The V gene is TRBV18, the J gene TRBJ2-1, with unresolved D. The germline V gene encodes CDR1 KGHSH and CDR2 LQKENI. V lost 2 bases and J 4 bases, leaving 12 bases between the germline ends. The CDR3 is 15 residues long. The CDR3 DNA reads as TGTGCCAGCTCACCAGGGCTAGAACTATACAATGAGCAGTTCTTC. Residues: CASSPGLELYNEQFF.

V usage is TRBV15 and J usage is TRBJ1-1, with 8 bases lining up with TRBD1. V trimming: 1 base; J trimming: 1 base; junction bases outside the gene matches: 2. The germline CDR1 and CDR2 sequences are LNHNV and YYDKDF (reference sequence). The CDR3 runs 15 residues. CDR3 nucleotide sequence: TGTGCCACCAGCAGAGCCGGGACAGGGAACACTGAAGCTTTCTTT. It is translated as CATSRAGTGNTEAFF.

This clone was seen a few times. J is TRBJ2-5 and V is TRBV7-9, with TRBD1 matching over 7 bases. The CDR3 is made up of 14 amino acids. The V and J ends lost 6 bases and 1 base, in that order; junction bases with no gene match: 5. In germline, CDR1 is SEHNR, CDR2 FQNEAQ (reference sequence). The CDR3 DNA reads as TGTGCCAGCAGTTCAGGGGGTTCCCAAGAGACCCAGTACTTC. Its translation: CASSSGGSQETQYF.